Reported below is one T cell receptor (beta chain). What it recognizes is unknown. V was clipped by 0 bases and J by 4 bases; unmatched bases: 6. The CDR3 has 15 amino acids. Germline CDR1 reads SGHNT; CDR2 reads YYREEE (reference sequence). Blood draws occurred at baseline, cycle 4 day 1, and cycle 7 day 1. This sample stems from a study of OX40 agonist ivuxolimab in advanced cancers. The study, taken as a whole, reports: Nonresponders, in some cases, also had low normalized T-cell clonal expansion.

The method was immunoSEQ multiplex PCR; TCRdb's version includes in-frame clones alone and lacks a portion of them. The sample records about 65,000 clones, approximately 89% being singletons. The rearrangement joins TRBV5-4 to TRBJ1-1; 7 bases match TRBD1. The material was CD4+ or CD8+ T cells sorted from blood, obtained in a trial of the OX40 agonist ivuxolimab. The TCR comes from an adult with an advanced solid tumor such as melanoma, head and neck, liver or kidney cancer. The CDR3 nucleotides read TGTGCCAGCAGCTTGGGGGGACAGATCCCCACTGAAGCTTTCTTT. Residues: CASSLGGQIPTEAFF.